Listed here are 23 T cell receptor beta chains from one sample, sequenced in a study of T cells in Graves' hyperthyroidism and ophthalmopathy (dated by TCRdb to the late 2010s). Receptor amplification or capture employed multiplex PCR. Instrument on record: Illumina HiSeq 2000. TCR beta CDR3 regions were amplified from RNA transcripts. A first-round RT-PCR of the TCR CDR3 used the HTBI primer set with the Qiagen OneStep RT-PCR kit. The public reads were reanalyzed by TCRdb: fastp trimming at Q25, MiXCR alignment, in-frame beta chains only. When rows share a CDR3 protein, they turn into one entry using the most common DNA and genes. A total of about 500,000 distinct CDR3 sequences appear in this sample, approximately 17% of them only once. Of the sample, about 16% falls within the top ten clones. Input material: blood. All receptors come from a woman aged 18-30 years with Graves' ophthalmopathy.

This clonotype was seen a few times. This sequence joins TRBV20-1 and TRBJ1-5; 7 bases align to TRBD1. J was trimmed by 0 bases and V by 0 bases; bases with no gene match: 5. Germline loops: CDR1 DFQATT, CDR2 SNEGSKA (reference sequence). The CDR3 consists of 16 residues. CDR3 region: CSARDTGDYSNQPQHF. DNA for the CDR3: TGCAGTGCTAGAGATACAGGGGACTATAGCAATCAGCCCCAGCATTTT.

This clonotype was seen many times. The rearrangement links TRBV6-5 to TRBJ1-1; TRBD1 aligns across 8 bases. Trimming cost V 2 bases and J 2 bases; bases outside gene matches: 7. The CDR3 covers 16 residues. Germline loops: CDR1 MNHEY, CDR2 SVGAGI. CDR3 sequence: CASSYDRGDDNTEAFF. The CDR3 DNA is TGTGCCAGCAGTTACGACAGGGGAGATGATAACACTGAAGCTTTCTTT.

This clonotype was observed many times. V gene TRBV9 combines with J gene TRBJ2-3; 7 bases map to TRBD2. The CDR3 length is 17 residues. The germline V gene has CDR1 SGDLS and CDR2 YYNGEE. Trimming took 0 bases from V and 0 from J; bases not matched to a gene: 7. The CDR3 is CASSVARGAGSTDTQYF. The DNA for the CDR3 is TGTGCCAGCAGCGTAGCTAGAGGAGCGGGAAGCACAGATACGCAGTATTTT.

CDR3 amino acids: CASRWTGYNEQFF. CDR3 coding DNA: TGTGCCAGTAGATGGACAGGCTACAATGAGCAGTTCTTC. The rearrangement links TRBV19 to TRBJ2-1; 7 positions match TRBD1. CDR3 length: 13 residues. Germline V gene data show CDR1 as LNHDA and CDR2 as SQIVND (reference sequence). V trimming: 6 bases; J trimming: 3 bases; junction bases outside the gene matches: 2.

This clonotype was seen only a few times. This chain joins TRBV9 and TRBJ2-7; D remains ambiguous. The CDR3 totals 17 residues. The germline V gene encodes CDR1 SGDLS and CDR2 YYNGEE. V gave up 2 bases and J gave up 3 bases, with 21 bases separating them. For the CDR3, the DNA is TGTGCCAGCAGCGTCCTCCCCATAGCCGACCAGCGCTACGAGCAGTACTTC. Translating gives CASSVLPIADQRYEQYF. Together with reference TRBV9 and TRBJ2-7, the CDR3 gives the full variable domain: DSGVTQTPKHLITATGQRVTLRCSPRSGDLSVYWYQQSLDQGLQFLIQYYNGEERAKGNILERFSAQQFPDLHSELNLSSLELGDSALYFCASSVLPIADQRYEQYFGPGTRLTVT.

This clonotype was picked up a small number of times. V is TRBV19 and J is TRBJ1-5, with D unclear. This CDR3 is 14 amino acids long. Trimming shortened V by 7 bases and J by 3 bases, and 13 bases separated the two germline ends. The V gene's germline CDR1 is LNHDA and CDR2 SQIVND (reference sequence). In DNA form, the CDR3 reads TGTGCCAGTAACCCTGAGGGCCACAATCAGCCCCAGCATTTT. It specifies CASNPEGHNQPQHF.

This chain links TRBV19 with TRBJ2-5; D uncertain. The CDR3 sequence is 15 residues long. With 2 bases removed from V and 5 bases from J, the gap between germline ends came to 15 bases. Germline V gene lookup returns CDR1 LNHDA and CDR2 SQIVND (reference sequence). CDR3 residues: CASSIFYYSGETQYF. CDR3 DNA: TGTGCCAGTAGTATATTCTACTATTCCGGGGAGACCCAGTACTTC.

The rearrangement links TRBV12-3 or TRBV12-4 to TRBJ2-1, with D perhaps matching TRBD2 (6 bases). This CDR3 region has 15 residues. V dropped 2 bases and J dropped 4 bases, with 12 bases sitting between them. The CDR3 DNA follows: TGTGCCAGCAGTTTAAGGGCGGGGCTTTACAATGAGCAGTTCTTC. This sequence encodes CASSLRAGLYNEQFF.

CDR3 amino acids: CSARDSGEGTGELFF. The CDR3 DNA is TGCAGTGCTAGAGATTCAGGGGAGGGAACCGGGGAGCTGTTTTTT. V gene TRBV20-1 combines with J gene TRBJ2-2; weak D call: TRBD2 (7 bases). In germline, CDR1 is DFQATT, CDR2 SNEGSKA (reference sequence). CDR3 size: 15 residues. With 0 bases removed from V and 5 bases from J, the gap between germline ends came to 13 bases.

At least ten counts were recorded for this clonotype. CDR3 coding DNA: TGTGCCAGCAGTGAAGGGGTAGGGGAGGTGGGCGGCTACACCTTC. It translates to CASSEGVGEVGGYTF. The rearrangement joins TRBV6-1 to TRBJ1-2; D possibly corresponds to TRBD1 (5 bases). Germline V lookup: CDR1 MNHNS, CDR2 SASEGT. CDR3 length: 15 residues. Between the trimmed V and J ends, which lost 1 base and 8 bases, there was a span of 17 bases.

At least ten counts were recorded for this clonotype. The chain carries TRBV12-3 or TRBV12-4 and TRBJ2-3; 7 bases map to TRBD2. This CDR3 has 14 amino acids. J was trimmed by 4 bases and V by 1 base; bases with no gene match: 2. The CDR3 region is CASSLVAGSDTQYF. The CDR3 region has the DNA TGTGCCAGCAGTTTAGTAGCGGGTTCAGATACGCAGTATTTT.

The table lists this clonotype with many counts. This rearrangement joins TRBV3-1 to TRBJ1-2; 7 nucleotides match TRBD1. Losses at the gene ends were 2 bases for V and 6 bases for J; bases not matched to a gene: 3. Germline V gene sequence: CDR1 LGHDT, CDR2 YNNKEL (reference sequence). The CDR3 extends over 13 amino acids. The CDR3 DNA reads TGTGCCAGCAGCCAACCGACAGGGAATGGCTACACCTTC. Its translation: CASSQPTGNGYTF.

This clonotype showed up just a few times. The junction and the germline gene differ at one end; a read error may be behind it. The genes are TRBV10-3 and TRBJ2-1, with 10 bases identical to TRBD1. Germline V gene lookup returns CDR1 ENHRY and CDR2 SYGVKD. CDR3 size: 16 residues. The CDR3 loop reads CAVSESWDRGRDEQFF. The CDR3 DNA is TGTGCCGTCAGTGAGTCGTGGGACAGGGGCCGGGATGAGCAGTTCTTC.

The chain has TRBV13 and TRBJ2-3; TRBD2 aligns across 9 bases. The CDR3 has 15 residues. The J segment lost 5 bases and the V segment lost 4 bases, leaving 7 bases of the junction unmatched. CDR1 and CDR2 from the germline V gene are PRHDT and FYEKMQ (reference sequence). CDR3 protein: CASSSGLAAGDTQYF. The CDR3 bases are TGTGCCAGCAGCTCGGGACTAGCTGCTGGAGATACGCAGTATTTT.

This clonotype showed up many times. The rearrangement joins TRBV7-6 to TRBJ2-1, with 13 bases that match TRBD2. This CDR3 comprises 15 residues. Germline V CDR1 and CDR2: SGHVS, FNYEAQ. Trimming took 4 bases from V and 6 from J; bases not matched to a gene: 3. The CDR3 reads CASSSGLAGANEQFF. The DNA for the CDR3 is TGTGCCAGCAGCTCCGGACTAGCGGGGGCCAATGAGCAGTTCTTC.

There are many counts of this clonotype. The chain couples TRBV6-2 or TRBV6-3 to TRBJ2-1; TRBD2 matches 9 bases. This CDR3 spans 16 amino acids. V dropped 6 bases and J dropped 3; count of bases not matched to a gene: 9. CDR1 is MNHEY and CDR2 is SVGEGT in the germline V gene. The CDR3 DNA reads as TGTGCCAGCAGGTTGGGCGGGAGGGCCGGCTACAATGAGCAGTTCTTC. Its translation is CASRLGGRAGYNEQFF.

At least ten counts were recorded for this clonotype. The chain recombines TRBV3-1 with TRBJ2-1, with 10 bases matching TRBD2. The CDR3 loop spans 17 amino acids. V lost 1 base and J lost 6; bases outside the gene matches: 9. CDR1 LGHDT and CDR2 YNNKEL come from the germline V gene (reference sequence). CDR3 sequence: CASSQVSQRGGANEQFF. The CDR3 bases are TGTGCCAGCAGCCAAGTCAGTCAGCGGGGGGGGGCCAATGAGCAGTTCTTC.

This clonotype was detected ten times or more. J is TRBJ1-1 and V is TRBV6-1, with 7 bases aligning to TRBD1. This CDR3 contains 15 residues. Germline CDR1 and CDR2: MNHNS and SASEGT. V gave up 6 bases and J gave up 1 base; unmatched junction bases: 8. For the CDR3, the DNA is TGTGCCAGCAGCCTCAGGGGGTCGGGGAACACTGAAGCTTTCTTT. Translation gives CASSLRGSGNTEAFF.

The sample holds many counts of this clonotype. CDR3 sequence: CAWSPRDRRYYGYTF. In DNA form, the CDR3 reads TGTGCCTGGAGCCCCCGCGACAGGAGGTACTATGGCTACACCTTC. The chain carries TRBV30 and TRBJ1-2; D is possibly TRBD1 (6 bases). Germline CDR1 reads GTSNPN; CDR2 reads SVGIG (reference sequence). The CDR3 loop spans 15 amino acids. The V end was cut by 3 bases, the J end by 3 bases, with 17 bases between. Full variable domain (remainder filled in from reference TRBV30 and TRBJ1-2): SQTIHQWPATLVQPVGSPLSLECTVEGTSNPNLYWYRQAAGRGLQLLFYSVGIGQISSEVPQNLSASRPQDRQFILSSKKLLLSDSGFYLCAWSPRDRRYYGYTFGSGTRLTVV.

This clonotype was recorded many times. The V and J genes are TRBV7-2 and TRBJ1-2; 8 bases line up with TRBD1. This CDR3 spans 16 amino acids. Unmatched junction bases numbered 12, after V lost 2 bases and J lost 7 bases. Germline V gene lookup returns CDR1 SGHTA and CDR2 FQGNSA. The CDR3 is CASSLFRLDRDLGYTF. The CDR3, as DNA: TGTGCCAGCAGCTTATTTCGTTTGGACAGGGACCTTGGCTACACCTTC.

This clonotype was recorded at least ten times. The chain joins TRBV7-9 to TRBJ2-5; the D gene is possibly TRBD2 (6 bases). CDR1 and CDR2 (germline): SEHNR, FQNEAQ (reference sequence). V lost 5 bases and J 1 base, leaving 11 bases between the germline ends. The CDR3 runs to 14 residues. CDR3 residues: CASSHSGVQETQYF. The CDR3 coding sequence is TGTGCCAGCAGCCATAGCGGTGTCCAAGAGACCCAGTACTTC.

The genes are TRBV6-1 and TRBJ1-5, with 8 bases identical to TRBD1. V lost 6 bases and J lost 8; bases outside the gene matches: 9. This CDR3 comprises 14 residues. Germline assignment: CDR1 MNHNS and CDR2 SASEGT. For the CDR3, the DNA is TGTGCCAGCAGATTCAGGGGGCAAGTAGAGCCCCAGCATTTT. It is translated as CASRFRGQVEPQHF.

The sample holds a few counts of this clonotype. The gene calls are TRBV7-8 and TRBJ1-5, with D perhaps matching TRBD1 (6 bases). Germline CDR1 and CDR2: SGHVS and FQNEAQ. This CDR3 contains 16 residues. V lost 5 bases to trimming and J lost 4 bases, with 18 bases between them. The DNA of the CDR3 is TGTGCCAGCAGCCCCGCTGGGGGGCCGGGTAATCAGCCCCAGCATTTT. Protein sequence: CASSPAGGPGNQPQHF.